This is a list of T cell receptor beta chains from one sample in a study of cytomegalovirus exposure and HLA in healthy donors. This table comes from immunoSEQ multiplex PCR, and its TCRdb copy is limited to in-frame clones, with some not included. The repertoire holds around 250,000 clones, with 75% to 85% as singletons. The sequenced sample was PBMCs. Receptors originate from a woman aged 55-70 years in good health and CMV-seropositive. Both conserved end residues are part of each CDR3. D genes are given only for firm matches. The size field is filled for only some rows; it gives once, few, many or a size class.

D gene: NA
V gene: TRBV5-1
J gene: TRBJ2-7
clone size: once
CDR3 protein: CASSLGSPEQYF
CDR3 DNA: TGCGCCAGCAGCTTGGGTAGTCCCGAGCAGTACTTC

D gene: TRBD2
V gene: TRBV5-1
J gene: TRBJ2-5
clone size: NA
CDR3 protein: CASSLGSTSGPEETQYF
CDR3 DNA: TGCGCCAGCAGCTTGGGCTCGACTAGCGGACCCGAAGAGACCCAGTACTTC

D gene: NA
V gene: TRBV5-4
J gene: TRBJ1-2
clone size: NA
CDR3 protein: CASSLEVPNGGAGGYTF
CDR3 DNA: TGTGCCAGCAGCTTGGAGGTCCCAAATGGGGGGGCTGGAGGCTACACCTTC

D gene: NA
V gene: TRBV19
J gene: TRBJ2-2
clone size: few
CDR3 protein: CASSILTGELFF
CDR3 DNA: TGTGCCAGTAGTATCCTCACCGGGGAGCTGTTTTTT

D gene: TRBD1
V gene: TRBV7-3
J gene: TRBJ2-7
clone size: NA
CDR3 protein: CASSLTGTGGYEQYF
CDR3 DNA: TGTGCCAGCAGCTTAACCGGGACAGGGGGCTACGAGCAGTACTTC

D gene: NA
V gene: TRBV29-1
J gene: TRBJ1-3
clone size: NA
CDR3 protein: CSVKNGDSGNTIYF
CDR3 DNA: TGCAGCGTCAAAAACGGTGACTCTGGAAACACCATATATTTT

D gene: NA
V gene: TRBV5-1
J gene: TRBJ2-5
clone size: NA
CDR3 protein: CASSSQETQYF
CDR3 DNA: TGCGCCAGCAGCTCGCAAGAGACCCAGTACTTC

D gene: NA
V gene: TRBV7-9
J gene: TRBJ2-2
clone size: NA
CDR3 protein: CASSATANTGELFF
CDR3 DNA: TGTGCCAGCAGCGCGACAGCGAACACCGGGGAGCTGTTTTTT

D gene: TRBD1
V gene: TRBV5-1
J gene: TRBJ1-1
clone size: NA
CDR3 protein: CASSLGTGAFTEAFF
CDR3 DNA: TGCGCCAGCAGCTTGGGGACAGGGGCTTTCACTGAAGCTTTCTTT

D gene: TRBD2
V gene: TRBV4-1
J gene: TRBJ2-7
clone size: NA
CDR3 protein: CASSQVLSGKGVYEQYF
CDR3 DNA: TGCGCCAGCAGCCAAGTCCTTAGCGGGAAAGGGGTCTACGAGCAGTACTTC

D gene: TRBD1
V gene: TRBV6-6
J gene: TRBJ1-2
clone size: NA
CDR3 protein: CASSYLLTGTYGYTF
CDR3 DNA: TGTGCCAGCAGTTACCTCCTGACAGGGACCTATGGCTACACCTTC

D gene: TRBD1
V gene: TRBV6-1
J gene: TRBJ1-4
clone size: NA
CDR3 protein: CASSEAAGTGGYEKLFF
CDR3 DNA: TGTGCCAGCAGTGAAGCGGCCGGGACAGGGGGCTACGAAAAACTGTTTTTT

D gene: NA
V gene: TRBV9
J gene: TRBJ2-7
clone size: NA
CDR3 protein: CASSVGETYEQYF
CDR3 DNA: TGTGCCAGCAGCGTAGGCGAAACCTACGAGCAGTACTTC

D gene: TRBD1
V gene: TRBV6-5
J gene: TRBJ2-2
clone size: NA
CDR3 protein: CASTPRGFGAGELFF
CDR3 DNA: TGTGCCAGCACCCCCAGGGGGTTTGGGGCCGGGGAGCTGTTTTTT

D gene: TRBD2
V gene: TRBV4-1
J gene: TRBJ2-2
clone size: NA
CDR3 protein: CASRPGLAKNPSGELFF
CDR3 DNA: TGCGCCAGCAGGCCCGGACTAGCGAAAAATCCCAGCGGGGAGCTGTTTTTT

D gene: NA
V gene: TRBV1
J gene: TRBJ2-4
clone size: NA
CDR3 protein: CTSSQGMSLRDIQYF
CDR3 DNA: TGCACCAGCAGCCAGGGTATGTCGCTGAGGGACATTCAGTACTTC

D gene: NA
V gene: TRBV4-1
J gene: TRBJ1-5
clone size: NA
CDR3 protein: CASSQDPGRGQPQHF
CDR3 DNA: TGCGCCAGCAGCCAAGATCCAGGACGGGGACAGCCCCAGCATTTT

D gene: TRBD1
V gene: TRBV2
J gene: TRBJ1-1
clone size: NA
CDR3 protein: CASSKDRGGNTEAFF
CDR3 DNA: TGTGCCAGCAGTAAAGACAGGGGAGGGAACACTGAAGCTTTCTTT

D gene: NA
V gene: TRBV6-1
J gene: TRBJ2-7
clone size: NA
CDR3 protein: CASSAVSGDEQYF
CDR3 DNA: TGTGCCAGCAGTGCGGTCTCAGGGGACGAGCAGTACTTC

D gene: NA
V gene: TRBV5-6
J gene: TRBJ2-6
clone size: NA
CDR3 protein: CASSPGGSGANVLTF
CDR3 DNA: TGTGCCAGCAGCCCCGGCGGCTCTGGGGCCAACGTCCTGACTTTC